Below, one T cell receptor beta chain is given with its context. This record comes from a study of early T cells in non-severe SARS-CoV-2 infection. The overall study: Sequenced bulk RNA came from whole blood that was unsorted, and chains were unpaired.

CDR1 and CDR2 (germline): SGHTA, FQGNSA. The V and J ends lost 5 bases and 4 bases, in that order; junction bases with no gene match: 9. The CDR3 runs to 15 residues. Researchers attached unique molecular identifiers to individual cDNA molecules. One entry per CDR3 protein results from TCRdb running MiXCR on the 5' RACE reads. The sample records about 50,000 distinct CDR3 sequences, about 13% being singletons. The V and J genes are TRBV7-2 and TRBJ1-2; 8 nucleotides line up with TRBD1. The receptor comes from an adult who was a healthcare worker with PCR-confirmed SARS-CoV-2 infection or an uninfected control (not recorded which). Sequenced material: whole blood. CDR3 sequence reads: CASSTQGQGLYGYTF. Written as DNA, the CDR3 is TGTGCCAGCAGCACCCAAGGACAGGGCCTCTATGGCTACACCTTC.